This TCR beta chain was captured in a study of cytomegalovirus exposure and HLA in healthy donors. Background on the study: Of the donors genotyped, 398 in all, 75% to 85% fell in the Caucasian-associated ancestry cluster. General study points: A link between a missense DCLRE1C variant and TCR beta V- and J-gene trimming emerged from a later analysis. In a later analysis, compared with equally common non-associated chains, HLA-associated beta chains were more expanded.

Concerning this clone itself: Its target is unknown.

Primers: 60 Vbeta forward and 13 Jbeta reverse. Sequencing was performed with immunoSEQ multiplex PCR; in TCRdb, only in-frame clones are kept and a portion is missing. This table lists about 160,000 clones. Germline loops: CDR1 LGHNA, CDR2 YNFKEQ. Trimming shortened V by 0 bases and J by 3 bases, and 19 bases separated the two germline ends. The CDR3 contains 18 residues. The source of this sequence is a man younger than 45 in good health and CMV-seronegative. The sequencing sample was made of PBMCs. The rearrangement links TRBV4-2 to TRBJ2-3; TRBD2 might be the D (5 bases). The CDR3 protein is CASSQEHERGWLTDTQYF. The CDR3 DNA sequence: TGTGCCAGCAGCCAAGAGCATGAGAGAGGGTGGCTGACAGATACGCAGTATTTT.